This T cell receptor (beta chain) was recovered during a study of blood T cells in healthy people across ages. Overall study context: About one barcoded beta molecule per two T cells came from capture by template switching.

Trimming removed 5 bases from V and 4 bases from J; junction bases left unmatched: 20. CDR3 length: 18 residues. The germline V gene has CDR1 SNHLY and CDR2 FYNNEI. A second PCR, run for roughly 7 to 12 cycles, used a sample-barcoded 5' primer plus a J-beta primer mix. Tagging of each cDNA molecule was performed by a template-switch adaptor with 12 random nucleotides. TCRdb recomputed calls from the 5' RACE reads with MiXCR, one row per CDR3 protein. This table has around 800,000 distinct CDR3 sequences, roughly 25% appearing once. This clonotype was counted between two and nine times. These same records also appear under a second study, on T cells of mothers and their children. That study reports: Healthy Caucasian mothers, a few in number, and their six children were the donors. cDNA synthesis used all extracted RNA, 1.5 ug per 15 ul.

The chain carries TRBV2 and TRBJ2-7, with 7 nucleotides matching TRBD2. This receptor was obtained from a boy between 5 and 17 years old in good health. Sequenced input: blood. The CDR3 sequence is CASSFDSRAGAQLYEQYF. CDR3 bases: TGTGCCAGCAGTTTCGATTCGAGGGCGGGAGCCCAACTTTACGAGCAGTACTTC.